These T cell receptor beta chains were read from a single sample in a study of graft-versus-host responses after intestinal transplantation. Clones were read by immunoSEQ multiplex PCR, and TCRdb kept only the in-frame ones, dropping some. This table has tens of thousands of clones, 92% appearing once. For these TCRs, the target antigens are not known. The starting material was unstimulated CD4+ T cells sorted from spleen or lymph node cells, obtained before intestinal transplant. The receptors shown here come from a human donor who received an intestinal transplant. CDR3s include the opening cysteine and the closing phenylalanine or tryptophan. A D gene is named only where the DNA matches it firmly. Size is omitted from some rows. Given values are once, few, many or a class for expanded clones.

NA	TRBV5-4	NA	TRBJ2-5	CASSLGRQETQYF	TGTGCCAGCAGCTTAGGGCGGCAAGAGACCCAGTACTTC
NA	TRBV7-6	NA	TRBJ2-2	CASSPRAGELFF	TGTGCCAGCAGCCCTAGGGCCGGGGAGCTGTTTTTT
NA	TRBV6-6	NA	TRBJ1-1	CASSYLGQGTEAFF	TGTGCCAGCAGTTACCTAGGTCAGGGGACTGAAGCTTTCTTT
NA	TRBV5-1	TRBD2	TRBJ2-2	CASSFGRGGTGELFF	TGCGCCAGCAGCTTTGGGAGGGGAGGAACCGGGGAGCTGTTTTTT
few	TRBV19	NA	TRBJ2-2	CASSIVGANTGELFF	TGTGCCAGTAGTATTGTGGGAGCAAACACCGGGGAGCTGTTTTTT
NA	TRBV7-8	NA	TRBJ1-1	CASSVYRVLGTEAFF	TGTGCCAGCAGCGTGTACAGGGTTCTCGGCACTGAAGCTTTCTTT
NA	TRBV6-1	TRBD2	TRBJ2-5	CASSVLAVQETQYF	TGTGCCAGCAGTGTTCTAGCGGTCCAAGAGACCCAGTACTTC
NA	TRBV4-1	TRBD1	TRBJ2-3	CASSTRTGLADTQYF	TGCGCCAGCAGCACCCGGACAGGGCTGGCAGATACGCAGTATTTT
once	TRBV11-2	NA	TRBJ2-7	CASSIDRRRVYEQYF	TGTGCCAGCAGCATCGACAGGCGGAGGGTCTACGAGCAGTACTTC
few	TRBV19	TRBD2	TRBJ2-3	CASSRLAGEGDTQYF	TGTGCCAGTAGTAGACTAGCGGGAGAAGGTGATACGCAGTATTTT
NA	TRBV10-2	NA	TRBJ2-2	CASSESNLIGELFF	TGCGCCAGCAGTGAGTCGAATTTGATTGGGGAGCTGTTTTTT
NA	TRBV5-1	NA	TRBJ2-2	CASRSTGGGSTGELFF	TGCGCCAGCAGGTCTACCGGGGGTGGGAGCACCGGGGAGCTGTTTTTT
NA	TRBV11-2	NA	TRBJ2-7	CASSFVVGGGAYEQYF	TGTGCCAGCAGCTTTGTCGTCGGGGGAGGCGCCTACGAGCAGTACTTC
once	TRBV6-6	NA	TRBJ1-2	CASSHTGSRIYGYTF	TGTGCCAGCAGCCATACAGGGTCGCGGATCTATGGCTACACCTTC
NA	TRBV6-1	NA	TRBJ2-7	CASSSPGSSYEQYF	TGTGCCAGCAGTTCACCTGGGAGCTCCTACGAGCAGTACTTC
NA	TRBV5-4	NA	TRBJ2-6	CASSFPGSGANVLTF	TGTGCCAGCAGCTTCCCAGGCTCTGGGGCCAACGTCCTGACTTTC
NA	TRBV7-9	NA	TRBJ2-2	CASSFGTHNTGELFF	TGTGCCAGCAGCTTTGGGACTCATAACACCGGGGAGCTGTTTTTT
NA	TRBV9	NA	TRBJ1-5	CASSVRTEHGNQPQHF	TGTGCCAGCAGCGTAAGGACAGAGCATGGCAATCAGCCCCAGCATTTT
NA	TRBV6-1	NA	TRBJ1-1	CASSEVVRNEAFF	TGTGCCAGCAGTGAAGTGGTCCGGAACGAGGCTTTCTTT
NA	TRBV4-1	NA	TRBJ2-1	CASSQEGPNEQFF	TGCGCCAGCAGCCAAGAGGGGCCAAATGAGCAGTTCTTC
once	TRBV19	TRBD1	TRBJ2-7	CASIDRVGSSYEQYF	TGTGCCAGCATCGACAGGGTCGGCAGCTCCTATGAGCAGTACTTC
NA	TRBV14	TRBD2	TRBJ2-5	CASSQIPAGLAGTQYF	TGTGCCAGCAGCCAAATCCCGGCGGGACTAGCGGGTACCCAGTACTTC
NA	TRBV7-3	NA	TRBJ2-1	CASSLTFDRSGGNEQFF	TGTGCCAGCAGCTTAACATTTGACAGGTCTGGAGGGAATGAGCAGTTCTTC
NA	TRBV5-1	NA	TRBJ1-3	CASSLNDGRNTIYF	TGCGCCAGCAGCTTGAATGACGGGAGAAACACCATATATTTT